This T cell receptor (beta chain) was captured by sequencing in a study of blood T cell repertoires in COVID-19 (TCRdb year 2020). Background on the whole study: Samples from collaborators originated in the United States, Italy and Spain and spanned both the acute and convalescent phases of COVID-19. The material from the prospective study consisted of cDNA or gDNA derived from T cells, B-cell-depleted T cells, or PBMCs. Deeply sampled blood TCRbeta repertoires from subjects exposed to, actively infected with, or recovered from COVID-19 were included in the dataset. The repertoires were released in a freely available public database meant as a resource for research on the immune response to SARS-CoV-2. Samples came from the ongoing ImmuneRACE study (first 160 participants) plus 1,254 subjects from 6 global collaborators. Sample metadata almost always included a de-identified subject ID, COVID-19 status, age in years and sex. Where available, HLA class I and class II types were taken from metadata supplied by the sample provider and were not determined by assay-based typing. Findings and caveats that apply to the study as a whole: The quantity of clinical and demographic metadata differed by source and by participant and was supplied without curation.

The V end loses 5 bases and the J end loses 7 bases, and a stretch of 9 bases separates them. The CDR3 numbers 13 residues from cysteine through phenylalanine. The DNA shown is the 39-base CDR3, in frame from base 1. At one collaborating source in Seattle, patients were enrolled during active infection and were followed longitudinally through the course of disease. Each collaborating institution followed its own protocols to collect whole blood in K2EDTA tubes. For TCRbeta analysis, collaborator samples were shipped as frozen whole blood, as isolated PBMCs, or as DNA extracted from either sample type. TCRbeta CDR3 regions were amplified from genomic DNA by means of the immunoSEQ Assay, a bias-controlled multiplex PCR. As for the authors' bioinformatics: The number of nucleated cells in each sample was estimated by amplification of reference gene primers within the assay. To quantify the absolute abundance of each unique TCRbeta CDR3 rearrangement, sequence reads were collapsed and filtered. For each sample, productive Simpson clonality was calculated as the square root of Simpson's diversity index over productive rearrangements. The source is immuneACCESS, and TCRdb retained only in-frame sequences with V and J called. Part of the clones is not carried over; for the studies checked, unresolved V genes explain less than half of this, and the remainder is unexplained. That table gives V, J and clone size, and the DNA gave D and trimming. Recorded for this sample are approximately 120,000 clones; about 85% of them occurred a single time. Roughly 3.2% of the sample lies in the top ten.

Note on this clone: Its recognized antigen is unknown. No quality values exist for individual bases; no much larger clone is one base distant.

The rearrangement combines TRBV12-3 or TRBV12-4 with TRBJ1-6; TRBD1 is perhaps the D gene, given 5 matching bases. Source material: peripheral blood. This TCR came from a woman older than 75 with COVID-19, enrolled during active disease. The CDR3 region: CASSPDSNSPLHF. The nucleotide sequence is TGTGCCAGCAGTCCTGACAGCAATTCACCCCTCCACTTT.